One sample yielded the 22 T cell receptor beta chains listed below, sequenced in a study of shared clonotypes between healthy human individuals. This table comes from immunoSEQ multiplex PCR, and its TCRdb copy is limited to in-frame clones, with some not included. The sample includes under 2.5 million clones, less than 95% of them seen just once. The specimen sequenced was naive CD4+ T cells from PBMCs. Specified subset: CD45RA+ positively selected. All receptors come from a man between 18 and 29 years old in good health. Some clones in this sample may be carry-over from other donors' samples.

This clone showed up just a few times. The rearrangement uses TRBV21-1 and TRBJ1-1; TRBD1, the D gene given by the table, was not confirmed from the DNA. TRBV21-1 is assigned pseudogene status. The CDR3 length is 15 residues. CDR3: CASSTEQGSSAEAFF. The CDR3 coding sequence is TGTGCCAGCAGCACAGAACAGGGGAGTAGCGCTGAAGCTTTCTTT.

This clone was seen only once. This sequence joins TRBV6-1 and TRBJ1-3, with D perhaps matching TRBD1 (5 bases). V shed 2 bases and J shed 3 bases, with 17 bases lying between them. The CDR3 consists of 17 residues. The germline CDR1 and CDR2 sequences are MNHNS and SASEGT. The CDR3 sequence: CASSESEMDILGNTIYF. The CDR3 region has the DNA TGTGCCAGCAGTGAATCAGAAATGGACATACTTGGAAACACCATATATTTT.

This clone was recorded once. The identical CDR3 is also encoded by other nucleotide sequences in the sample. This sequence joins TRBV5-4 and TRBJ2-7; 7 bases are a match to TRBD1. V trimming: 4 bases; J trimming: 3 bases; junction bases outside the gene matches: 4. The CDR3 covers 13 residues. Germline lookup yields CDR1 SGHNT and CDR2 YYREEE (reference sequence). The chain's CDR3 is CASSRNRGYEQYF. The DNA for the CDR3 is TGTGCCAGCAGCCGCAACAGGGGCTACGAGCAGTACTTC.

The V and J genes are TRBV9 and TRBJ1-4; a weak D match, TRBD1 (6 bases). This CDR3 is 16 amino acids long. Germline CDR1 reads SGDLS; CDR2 reads YYNGEE. Deletions cut 0 bases from V and 8 bases from J, with 17 bases between. DNA of the CDR3: TGTGCCAGCAGCGTAGAGTCGGCAGGGGCGGGAGAAAAACTGTTTTTT. It translates to CASSVESAGAGEKLFF.

This clone came up a few times. The same CDR3 also results from other DNA sequences found in this sample. The rearrangement joins TRBV7-9 to TRBJ1-5; tentatively, D is TRBD1 (5 bases). This CDR3 has 13 amino acids. V was shortened by 5 bases and J by 5 bases, with 10 bases between the two germline ends. Germline-derived CDR1 and CDR2 are SEHNR and FQNEAQ (reference sequence). CDR3 nucleotides: TGTGCCAGCAGCCTAGAAGGGGATCAGCCCCAGCATTTT. Its translation is CASSLEGDQPQHF. The entire variable domain, with the rest obtained from reference TRBV7-9 and TRBJ1-5, is as follows: DTGVSQNPRHKITKRGQNVTFRCDPISEHNRLYWYRQTLGQGPEFLTYFQNEAQLEKSRLLSDRFSAERPKGSFSTLEIQRTEQGDSAMYLCASSLEGDQPQHFGDGTRLSIL.

This chain connects TRBV29-1 to TRBJ2-2, with D perhaps being TRBD1 or TRBD2 (5 bases each). Germline CDR1 reads SQVTM; CDR2 reads ANQGSEA. This CDR3 has 16 residues. Trimming pared 7 bases from V and 2 bases from J, leaving 20 bases between. The CDR3 nucleotides read TGCAGCGCTGCCGGGACGAGAACTCGCAACACCGGGGAGCTGTTTTTT. Its translation is CSAAGTRTRNTGELFF.

The chain recombines TRBV28 with TRBJ2-1; 9 nucleotides line up with TRBD2. The CDR3 loop spans 16 amino acids. The V gene end was trimmed by 6 bases and the J gene end by 8 bases; junction bases not matched to a gene: 14. The germline V gene has CDR1 MDHEN and CDR2 SYDVKM. CDR3 in DNA: TGTGCCAGCAGCCCCGGGGGAGCGGGAGGAGGGCATGAGCAGTTCTTC. Translated, it gives CASSPGGAGGGHEQFF.

This clone was picked up one time. The chain carries TRBV2 and TRBJ1-2; 9 positions match TRBD1. Trimming at V came to 8 bases and at J to 2 bases, leaving 0 bases not matched to a gene. The germline CDR1 and CDR2 sequences are SNHLY and FYNNEI. The CDR3 is made up of 12 amino acids. CDR3 bases: TGTGCCAGCGGACAGGGGAACTATGGCTACACCTTC. Protein sequence: CASGQGNYGYTF.

This clone was seen just once. The J gene is TRBJ2-3, the V gene TRBV5-1; 11 bases agree with TRBD2. V was pared by 1 base and J by 4 bases, with 5 bases of the junction left unmatched. The germline gives CDR1 SGHRS, CDR2 YFSETQ. CDR3 size: 16 residues. The CDR3 nucleotides are TGCGCCAGCAGCTTGTTCACTAGCGGGAGTGCAGATACGCAGTATTTT. Translation: CASSLFTSGSADTQYF.

The chain is built from TRBV7-8 and TRBJ2-1; weak D call: TRBD1 (5 bases). In germline, CDR1 is SGHVS, CDR2 FQNEAQ. Trimming shortened V by 0 bases and J by 8 bases, and 11 bases separated the two germline ends. CDR3 length: 14 residues. The CDR3 protein is CASSLAGDSYEQFF. The CDR3 DNA reads TGTGCCAGCAGCTTAGCGGGTGACAGCTATGAGCAGTTCTTC.

The count of this clone is one. The V gene is TRBV29-1, the J gene TRBJ2-4; 10 nucleotides line up with TRBD2. Trimming removed 5 bases from V and 0 bases from J; junction bases left unmatched: 4. The CDR3 is made up of 15 amino acids. The germline CDR1 and CDR2 sequences are SQVTM and ANQGSEA. CDR3 nucleotide sequence: TGCAGCGTTTTGACTAGCGGGTTAGCCAAAAACATTCAGTACTTC. Translation gives CSVLTSGLAKNIQYF.

V is TRBV27 and J is TRBJ2-1; 11 bases agree with TRBD2. The length of the CDR3 is 17 residues. Germline loops: CDR1 MNHEY, CDR2 SMNVEV (reference sequence). J gave up 2 bases and V 4 bases, and 7 bases lay outside the gene matches. For the CDR3, the DNA is TGTGCCAGCAGTTACGGGTGGGGACTAGCGGCCTACAATGAGCAGTTCTTC. Encoded protein: CASSYGWGLAAYNEQFF.

The V gene is TRBV30, the J gene TRBJ2-1, with 12 bases aligning to TRBD2. The junction had 9 bases not matched to a gene; V was cut back by 8 bases and J by 1 base. CDR1 GTSNPN and CDR2 SVGIG come from the germline V gene (reference sequence). This CDR3 is 16 amino acids long. CDR3 coding DNA: TGTGCCGGACGACCGGGACTAGCGGGTTCCTACAATGAGCAGTTCTTC. Translated: CAGRPGLAGSYNEQFF.

The J gene is TRBJ1-3, the V gene TRBV9, with 7 bases that match TRBD1. V lost 5 bases, J lost 1 base, and 3 bases stayed unmatched. Germline lookup yields CDR1 SGDLS and CDR2 YYNGEE. The CDR3 length is 14 residues. The DNA for the CDR3 is TGTGCCAGCAGGGCGGGACAGTCTGGAAACACCATATATTTT. It translates to CASRAGQSGNTIYF.

This chain uses TRBV5-6 with TRBJ2-7; D possibly corresponds to TRBD1 (6 bases). CDR3 length: 13 amino acids. Germline V gene lookup returns CDR1 SGHDT and CDR2 YYEEEE. V was pared by 4 bases and J by 5 bases, with 13 bases between. The CDR3 DNA sequence: TGTGCCAGCAGCCTAACAGGGTCCAACGAGCAGTACTTC. Translating gives CASSLTGSNEQYF.

The V call is TRBV6-4, the J call TRBJ1-2; weak D call: TRBD1 (5 bases). Germline V gene lookup returns CDR1 MRHNA and CDR2 SNTAGT. CDR3 length: 14 amino acids. V was trimmed by 0 bases and J by 10 bases, leaving 15 bases between them. CDR3 sequence reads: CASSDSWGYYPYTF. The CDR3 DNA sequence: TGTGCCAGCAGTGACTCATGGGGCTATTACCCCTACACCTTC.

The chain has TRBV28 and TRBJ1-1; TRBD1 matches 9 bases. Germline trimming cut 9 bases from V and 6 bases from J; bases unmatched to any gene: 11. The CDR3 totals 14 residues. The germline V gene has CDR1 MDHEN and CDR2 SYDVKM. Here the CDR3 reads CASRPGQGYPEAFF. The CDR3 DNA reads as TGTGCCAGTCGCCCGGGACAGGGATATCCTGAAGCTTTCTTT.

Concerning this clone: Within the sample, other DNA sequences also encode this same CDR3. This chain connects TRBV19 to TRBJ2-7; D gene ambiguous. The CDR3 runs to 14 residues. V dropped 1 base and J dropped 1 base, with 8 bases sitting between them. Germline V gene sequence: CDR1 LNHDA, CDR2 SQIVND (reference sequence). This CDR3 is CASSIVSGSYEQYF. The CDR3, as DNA: TGTGCCAGTAGTATAGTTTCCGGTTCCTACGAGCAGTACTTC. Drawing the rest from reference TRBV19 and TRBJ2-7, the complete variable domain is DGGITQSPKYLFRKEGQNVTLSCEQNLNHDAMYWYRQDPGQGLRLIYYSQIVNDFQKGDIAEGYSVSREKKESFPLTVTSAQKNPTAFYLCASSIVSGSYEQYFGPGTRLTVT.

The chain couples TRBV7-6 to TRBJ2-2; a weak D match, TRBD2 (5 bases). The CDR3 is made up of 14 amino acids. Trimming removed 0 bases from V and 6 bases from J, with 8 bases in between. Germline CDR1 reads SGHVS; CDR2 reads FNYEAQ. The CDR3 coding sequence is TGTGCCAGCAGCTTAGCGATCGGGGCCGGGGAGCTGTTTTTT. Encoded protein: CASSLAIGAGELFF.

This clone has a single count. The chain uses TRBV6-5 and TRBJ2-6, with D hard to call. V shed 4 bases and J shed 2 bases, with 9 bases lying between them. The CDR3 contains 15 residues. Germline CDR1 MNHEY, CDR2 SVGAGI. The CDR3 is CASSSGETGANVLTF. CDR3 sequence (DNA): TGTGCCAGCAGTTCTGGGGAAACTGGGGCCAACGTCCTGACTTTC.

The chain recombines TRBV5-4 with TRBJ2-7; 8 nucleotides agree with TRBD2. The CDR3 is 15 amino acids. The ends lost 1 base at V and 3 bases at J; junction bases unmatched: 6. Germline lookup yields CDR1 SGHNT and CDR2 YYREEE (reference sequence). The CDR3 coding sequence is TGTGCCAGCAGCTTGTTAGCCAGCGGGAGCTACGAGCAGTACTTC. Protein: CASSLLASGSYEQYF.

The chain couples TRBV6-1 to TRBJ2-1, with TRBD2 matching over 9 bases. The CDR3 loop spans 14 amino acids. Germline V gene lookup returns CDR1 MNHNS and CDR2 SASEGT. The V gene end was trimmed by 8 bases and the J gene end by 5 bases; junction bases not matched to a gene: 7. The CDR3 is CASRREGKNNEQFF. DNA of the CDR3: TGTGCCAGCCGGCGGGAGGGCAAGAACAATGAGCAGTTCTTC.